This T cell receptor beta chain was sequenced during a study of cytomegalovirus exposure and HLA in healthy donors. The germline gives CDR1 MNHEY, CDR2 SVGAGI. The V and J ends lost 8 bases and 0 bases respectively, with 10 bases between them. CDR3 length: 13 amino acids. Worth noting for this clone: Its antigen is undetermined.

Both 60 Vbeta primers and 13 Jbeta primers went into the PCR. Assay used: immunoSEQ multiplex PCR; TCRdb lists only in-frame clones, some missing. The sample shows some 140,000 clones, 76% of them seen only once. General observations from the study: Confirmation was obtained in vitro that three CMV-associated chains are specific for CMV antigens.

This chain connects TRBV6-5 to TRBJ1-1; TRBD1 is a possible D gene (5 bases). Sequencing was carried out using PBMCs. This sequence was found in a female donor in good health and CMV-seropositive. This chain's CDR3 is CASGGSLNTEAFF. The CDR3 DNA reads TGTGCCAGCGGGGGGAGCTTGAACACTGAAGCTTTCTTT.